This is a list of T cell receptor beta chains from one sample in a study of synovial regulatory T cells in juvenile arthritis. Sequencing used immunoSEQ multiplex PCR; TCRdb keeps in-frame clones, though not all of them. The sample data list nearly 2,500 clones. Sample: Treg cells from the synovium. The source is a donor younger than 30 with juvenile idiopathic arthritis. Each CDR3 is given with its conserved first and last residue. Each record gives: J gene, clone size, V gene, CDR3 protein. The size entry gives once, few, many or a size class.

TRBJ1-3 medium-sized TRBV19 CASRRGSGLSGNTIYF
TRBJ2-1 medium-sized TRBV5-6 CASSPLKEFTYNEQFF
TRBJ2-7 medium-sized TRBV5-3 CARALGRVTYEQYF
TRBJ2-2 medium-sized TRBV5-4 CASSLQGTGELFF
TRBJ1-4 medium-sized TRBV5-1 CASSLRRRTNEKLFF
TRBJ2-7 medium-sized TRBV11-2 CASSSRDRSLYEQYF
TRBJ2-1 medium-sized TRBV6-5 CASSYSGQGISNEQFF
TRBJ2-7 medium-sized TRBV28 CASSSTYEQYF
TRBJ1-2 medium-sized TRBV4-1 CASSPGTEARYGYTF
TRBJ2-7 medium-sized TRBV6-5 CASRRTGGSFHEQYF
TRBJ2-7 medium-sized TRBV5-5 CASSLDNYEQYF
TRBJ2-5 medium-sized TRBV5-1 CASSLGPGTDETQYF
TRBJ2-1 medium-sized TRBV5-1 CASSLFSSGMYNEQFF
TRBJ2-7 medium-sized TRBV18 CASSPRTESYEQYF
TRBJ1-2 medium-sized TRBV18 CASSPPSEVSYTF
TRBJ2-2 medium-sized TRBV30 CAWIRLTGGKWATGELFF
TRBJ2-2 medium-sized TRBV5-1 CASSRRPETTGELFF
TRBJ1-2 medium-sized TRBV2 CASTPSVRDGYGYTF
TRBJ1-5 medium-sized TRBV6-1 CASSEGGRGQPQHF
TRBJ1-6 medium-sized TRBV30 CAWSVNSPLHF
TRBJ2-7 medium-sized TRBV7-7 CASSRGLANSYEQYF
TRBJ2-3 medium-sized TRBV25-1 CASSEASGGRTDTQYF
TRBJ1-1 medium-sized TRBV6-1 CASSEAPGLRAFF
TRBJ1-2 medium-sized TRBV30 CAWSVSGIGYTF
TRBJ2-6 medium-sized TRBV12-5 CASGFEYAGQSRANVLTF
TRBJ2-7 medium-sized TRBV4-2 CASSLKGGLPGF
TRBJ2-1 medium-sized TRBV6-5 CASSYGSSYNEQFF
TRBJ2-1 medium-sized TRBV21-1 CASSKGDHSSYNEQFF
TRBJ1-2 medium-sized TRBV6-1 CASSEAPRVYTF
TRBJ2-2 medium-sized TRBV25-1 CASRGGKLFF
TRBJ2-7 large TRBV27 CASSLTQTYEQYF
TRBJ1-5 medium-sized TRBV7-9 CASSLESLQPQHF
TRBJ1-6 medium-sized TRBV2 CASSVTGAYNSPLHF
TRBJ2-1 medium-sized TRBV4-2 CASSQGLAGGYNEQFF
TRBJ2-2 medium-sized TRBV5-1 CASSETDRGLNTGELFF
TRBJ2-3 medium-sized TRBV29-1 CSVTGLAGEGSTDTQYF
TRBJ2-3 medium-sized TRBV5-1 CASSQSTDTQYF
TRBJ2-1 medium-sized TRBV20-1 CSAGLAGGFF
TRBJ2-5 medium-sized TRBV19 CASSMGLAGGSETQYF
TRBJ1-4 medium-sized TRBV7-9 CASSFTGGIPEKLFF
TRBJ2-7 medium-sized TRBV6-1 CASMVAGQDSYEQYF
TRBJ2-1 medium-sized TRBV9 CASSGSSGGGSYNEQFF
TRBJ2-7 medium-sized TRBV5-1 CASSSLSYEQYF
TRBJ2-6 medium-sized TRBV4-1 CASSQGLAGSYSGANVLTF
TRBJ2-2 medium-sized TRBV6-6 CASSTMPIANTRELFF
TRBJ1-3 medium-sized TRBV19 CASSITVRNTIYF
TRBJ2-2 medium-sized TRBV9 CASSASQGGELFF
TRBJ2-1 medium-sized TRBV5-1 CASSLNNEQFF
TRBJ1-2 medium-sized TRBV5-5 CASSGSQGNYYGYTF
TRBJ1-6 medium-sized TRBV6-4 CASSGTGGPLHF
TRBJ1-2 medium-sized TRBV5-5 CASSSGQGYGYTF